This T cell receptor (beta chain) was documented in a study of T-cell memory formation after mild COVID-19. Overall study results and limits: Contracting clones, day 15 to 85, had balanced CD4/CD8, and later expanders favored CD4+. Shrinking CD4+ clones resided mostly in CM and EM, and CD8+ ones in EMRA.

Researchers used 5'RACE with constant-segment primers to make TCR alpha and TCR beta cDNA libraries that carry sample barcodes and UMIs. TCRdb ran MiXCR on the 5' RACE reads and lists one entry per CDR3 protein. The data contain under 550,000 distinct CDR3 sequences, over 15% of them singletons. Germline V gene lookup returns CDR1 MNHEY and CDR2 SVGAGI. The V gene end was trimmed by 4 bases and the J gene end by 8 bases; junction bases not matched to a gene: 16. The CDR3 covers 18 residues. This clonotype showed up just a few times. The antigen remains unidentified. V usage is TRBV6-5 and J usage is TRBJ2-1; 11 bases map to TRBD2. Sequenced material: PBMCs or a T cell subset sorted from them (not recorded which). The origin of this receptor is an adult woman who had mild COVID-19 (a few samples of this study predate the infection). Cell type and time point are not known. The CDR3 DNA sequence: TGTGCCAGCAGTTCTCGGGGACTAGCGGTTCCCCCAGGGGATGAGCAGTTCTTC. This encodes CASSSRGLAVPPGDEQFF.